This is a list of T cell receptor beta chains from one sample in a study of T cells in Graves' hyperthyroidism and ophthalmopathy. TCRdb re-called the multiplex PCR reads through MiXCR, storing one row per CDR3 protein. The table records 550,000 to 600,000 distinct CDR3 sequences, about a sixth of them present only once. Sequencing input: blood. Receptors originate from a woman aged 18 to 35 with Graves' hyperthyroidism. The CDR3 runs from the conserved cysteine through the conserved F or W. The D gene is left open where the match is weak. The size entry is marked missing in some rows and otherwise reads once, few, many or a size class.

v_call: TRBV20-1
d_call: -
j_call: TRBJ2-2
clone_size: few
cdr3_aa: CSARDLMASWSGELFF
cdr3_nt: TGCAGTGCTAGAGATCTTATGGCTAGTTGGTCCGGGGAGCTGTTTTTT

v_call: TRBV12-3/TRBV12-4
d_call: -
j_call: TRBJ2-3
clone_size: many
cdr3_aa: CASSPDRRYPDTQYF
cdr3_nt: TGTGCCAGCAGTCCGGACCGACGGTACCCAGATACGCAGTATTTT

v_call: TRBV9
d_call: -
j_call: TRBJ2-6
clone_size: few
cdr3_aa: CASSVSTAPRSGANVLTF
cdr3_nt: TGTGCCAGCAGCGTATCCACGGCACCCCGCTCTGGGGCCAACGTCCTGACTTTC

v_call: TRBV2
d_call: -
j_call: TRBJ2-1
clone_size: many
cdr3_aa: CASRGRQVSYNEQFF
cdr3_nt: TGTGCCAGCAGGGGTAGACAGGTCTCCTACAATGAGCAGTTCTTC

v_call: TRBV2
d_call: -
j_call: TRBJ1-2
clone_size: many
cdr3_aa: CASSEVSHYNYGYTF
cdr3_nt: TGTGCCAGCAGTGAAGTCAGCCACTATAACTATGGCTACACCTTC

v_call: TRBV24-1
d_call: -
j_call: TRBJ2-7
clone_size: -
cdr3_aa: CATSDYSAGAYNEQYF
cdr3_nt: TGTGCCACCAGTGATTACAGTGCAGGGGCGTACAATGAGCAGTACTTC

v_call: TRBV12-3/TRBV12-4
d_call: -
j_call: TRBJ2-7
clone_size: many
cdr3_aa: CASTRDSDYEQYF
cdr3_nt: TGTGCCAGCACCAGGGACTCTGATTACGAGCAGTACTTC

v_call: TRBV6-1
d_call: -
j_call: TRBJ2-7
clone_size: -
cdr3_aa: CASREGTYASYEQYF
cdr3_nt: TGTGCCAGCAGGGAGGGGACTTATGCCTCCTACGAGCAGTACTTC

v_call: TRBV27
d_call: -
j_call: TRBJ2-1
clone_size: -
cdr3_aa: CASSGGGLYNEQFF
cdr3_nt: TGTGCCAGCAGTGGGGGGGGGCTCTACAATGAGCAGTTCTTC

v_call: TRBV27
d_call: -
j_call: TRBJ1-1
clone_size: many
cdr3_aa: CASSLTADTEAFF
cdr3_nt: TGTGCCAGCAGTTTGACAGCAGACACTGAAGCTTTCTTT

v_call: TRBV2
d_call: -
j_call: TRBJ2-7
clone_size: -
cdr3_aa: CASKAGIYEQYF
cdr3_nt: TGTGCCAGCAAGGCGGGAATCTACGAGCAGTACTTC

v_call: TRBV20-1
d_call: TRBD2
j_call: TRBJ2-7
clone_size: few
cdr3_aa: CSARAYRSGTSGYEQYF
cdr3_nt: TGCAGTGCTAGAGCGTATCGTTCCGGGACTAGCGGCTACGAGCAGTACTTC

v_call: TRBV6-1
d_call: -
j_call: TRBJ2-5
clone_size: few
cdr3_aa: CASSVGGTQETQYF
cdr3_nt: TGTGCCAGCAGTGTTGGCGGGACCCAAGAGACCCAGTACTTC

v_call: TRBV2
d_call: -
j_call: TRBJ1-2
clone_size: many
cdr3_aa: CASSDDWQGDGYTF
cdr3_nt: TGTGCCAGCAGTGACGACTGGCAGGGCGATGGCTACACCTTC

v_call: TRBV7-9
d_call: -
j_call: TRBJ2-7
clone_size: -
cdr3_aa: CASSLMGSSYEQYF
cdr3_nt: TGTGCCAGCAGCTTAATGGGGAGCTCCTACGAGCAGTACTTC

v_call: TRBV2
d_call: TRBD2
j_call: TRBJ2-1
clone_size: -
cdr3_aa: CARRGTSGYNEQFF
cdr3_nt: TGTGCCCGCAGAGGGACTAGCGGGTACAATGAGCAGTTCTTC

v_call: TRBV3-1
d_call: TRBD2
j_call: TRBJ2-1
clone_size: many
cdr3_aa: CASSLTTSADSYNEQFF
cdr3_nt: TGTGCCAGCAGCTTAACGACTAGCGCGGACTCCTACAATGAGCAGTTCTTC

v_call: TRBV9
d_call: TRBD1
j_call: TRBJ1-4
clone_size: -
cdr3_aa: CASSEGTGRAGGEKLFF
cdr3_nt: TGTGCCAGCAGCGAAGGGACAGGGCGCGCCGGGGGTGAAAAACTGTTTTTT

v_call: TRBV20-1
d_call: -
j_call: TRBJ2-5
clone_size: few
cdr3_aa: CSARDILGWASAETQYF
cdr3_nt: TGCAGTGCTAGAGATATACTGGGTTGGGCTAGCGCCGAGACCCAGTACTTC

v_call: TRBV5-1
d_call: TRBD1
j_call: TRBJ1-2
clone_size: -
cdr3_aa: CASREDRGRGYTF
cdr3_nt: TGCGCCAGCAGAGAGGACAGGGGACGTGGCTACACCTTC

v_call: TRBV4-3
d_call: TRBD2
j_call: TRBJ2-1
clone_size: -
cdr3_aa: CASSQDRTSGGWDEQFF
cdr3_nt: TGCGCCAGCAGCCAAGATAGGACTAGCGGGGGGTGGGATGAGCAGTTCTTC

v_call: TRBV20-1
d_call: TRBD2
j_call: TRBJ2-7
clone_size: few
cdr3_aa: CSAPGLAGEPYEQYF
cdr3_nt: TGCAGTGCTCCGGGACTAGCGGGAGAGCCCTACGAGCAGTACTTC

v_call: TRBV9
d_call: -
j_call: TRBJ1-1
clone_size: many
cdr3_aa: CASSVATGVNTEAFF
cdr3_nt: TGTGCCAGCAGCGTAGCTACAGGCGTGAACACTGAAGCTTTCTTT

v_call: TRBV29-1
d_call: TRBD1
j_call: TRBJ1-2
clone_size: few
cdr3_aa: CSVSTGEGYTF
cdr3_nt: TGCAGCGTCTCGACAGGGGAGGGCTACACCTTC

v_call: TRBV12-3/TRBV12-4
d_call: -
j_call: TRBJ2-1
clone_size: many
cdr3_aa: CASSYLGRIGQFF
cdr3_nt: TGTGCCAGCAGTTATTTAGGACGGATTGGGCAGTTCTTC

v_call: TRBV20-1
d_call: -
j_call: TRBJ2-7
clone_size: many
cdr3_aa: CSARGGASILEQYF
cdr3_nt: TGCAGTGCTAGAGGTGGTGCCTCGATTTTAGAGCAGTACTTC

v_call: TRBV3-1
d_call: TRBD2
j_call: TRBJ2-1
clone_size: -
cdr3_aa: CASSHSGREQFF
cdr3_nt: TGTGCCAGCAGCCACTCCGGGAGGGAGCAGTTCTTC

v_call: TRBV7-2
d_call: -
j_call: TRBJ1-3
clone_size: many
cdr3_aa: CASSLGSGVNSGNTIYF
cdr3_nt: TGTGCCAGCAGCTTAGGGTCAGGGGTTAACTCTGGAAACACCATATATTTT

v_call: TRBV28
d_call: TRBD2
j_call: TRBJ2-3
clone_size: many
cdr3_aa: CASSSIRAGRGRLTDTQYF
cdr3_nt: TGTGCCAGCAGTTCTATTCGGGCCGGGAGGGGAAGGCTCACAGATACGCAGTATTTT

v_call: TRBV15
d_call: -
j_call: TRBJ2-5
clone_size: many
cdr3_aa: CATSRVQGEETQYF
cdr3_nt: TGTGCCACCAGCAGAGTTCAGGGTGAAGAGACCCAGTACTTC

v_call: TRBV18
d_call: -
j_call: TRBJ1-1
clone_size: few
cdr3_aa: CASSPEMLNTEAFF
cdr3_nt: TGTGCCAGCTCACCAGAAATGTTGAACACTGAAGCTTTCTTT

v_call: TRBV10-2
d_call: TRBD1
j_call: TRBJ1-2
clone_size: -
cdr3_aa: CASSPSTGGSGYGYTF
cdr3_nt: TGCGCCAGCAGCCCATCCACAGGGGGGTCGGGATATGGCTACACCTTC

v_call: TRBV20-1
d_call: -
j_call: TRBJ2-2
clone_size: -
cdr3_aa: CSARQGFGELFF
cdr3_nt: TGCAGTGCTAGACAGGGGTTCGGGGAGCTGTTTTTT

v_call: TRBV5-1
d_call: TRBD2
j_call: TRBJ2-1
clone_size: many
cdr3_aa: CASSLGLKRGSNNEQFF
cdr3_nt: TGCGCCAGCAGCTTGGGGTTAAAGCGGGGATCCAACAATGAGCAGTTCTTC

v_call: TRBV12-3/TRBV12-4
d_call: TRBD1
j_call: TRBJ1-1
clone_size: many
cdr3_aa: CASRGTGELNTEAFF
cdr3_nt: TGTGCCAGCAGAGGGACAGGGGAACTCAACACTGAAGCTTTCTTT

v_call: TRBV7-8
d_call: -
j_call: TRBJ2-2
clone_size: few
cdr3_aa: CASRVWSTGELFF
cdr3_nt: TGTGCCAGCAGGGTCTGGAGCACCGGGGAGCTGTTTTTT

v_call: TRBV12-3/TRBV12-4
d_call: -
j_call: TRBJ2-7
clone_size: many
cdr3_aa: CASSPTASSYSEQYF
cdr3_nt: TGTGCCAGCAGCCCGACAGCCAGCTCCTACTCCGAGCAGTACTTC